Included here is one T cell receptor (beta chain) sequence, with context. Its target is unknown. These data belong to a study of cytomegalovirus exposure and HLA in healthy donors. Study outcomes and limitations: The study found most TCR sequences rare, yet found some public TCRs in many donors. Clusters of TCRs from the first cohort tended to co-occur in the 110 or so validation repertoires (as a later analysis found). Researchers catalogued some 160 TCR beta chains as cytomegalovirus-associated. Per published reports, the classifier diagnosed cytomegalovirus status with high specificity and sensitivity.

V was pared by 5 bases and J by 4 bases, with 13 bases of the junction left unmatched. The CDR3 loop spans 17 amino acids. CDR1 is MDHEN and CDR2 is SYDVKM in the germline V gene. Clones were sequenced by immunoSEQ multiplex PCR, and TCRdb holds only the in-frame ones, with some missing. The sample shows more than 95,000 clones, 70% to 90% of them seen only once. The TCR was taken from a man between 18 and 29 years old in good health and CMV-seropositive. The sample taken for sequencing was PBMCs. The chain is built from TRBV28 and TRBJ2-1; 8 nucleotides line up with TRBD1. CDR3 DNA: TGTGCCAGCAGTCCCTATACAGGGGGTGATCGATACAATGAGCAGTTCTTC. Translation gives CASSPYTGGDRYNEQFF.